This record covers a single T cell receptor beta chain. These data originate in a study of blood T cell repertoires in COVID-19. At the level of the study: COVID-19 samples collected from the United States, Italy and Spain covered acute and convalescent phases.

Germline loops: CDR1 SEHNR, CDR2 FQNEAQ (reference sequence). Trimming at V came to 5 bases and at J to 6 bases, leaving 6 bases not matched to a gene. The CDR3 consists of 16 residues. Original methodology: Amplification from reference gene primers served as the basis for estimated nucleated cell counts. TCRdb's copy holds only in-frame clones and misses some; the assay was immunoSEQ multiplex PCR. The V and J calls and clone size come from that table; D and trimming were worked out from the DNA. Of more than 40,000 clones listed, roughly 86% were seen once; the top ten hold approximately 16%. The receptor was derived from a man in his 60s with active or convalescent COVID-19. The rearrangement joins TRBV7-9 to TRBJ2-3; 15 nucleotides line up with TRBD2. Sequenced sample: peripheral blood. The CDR3 DNA reads TGTGCCAGCAGCCCGGGACTAGCGGGGGGCGAGGATACGCAGTATTTT. As protein: CASSPGLAGGEDTQYF.